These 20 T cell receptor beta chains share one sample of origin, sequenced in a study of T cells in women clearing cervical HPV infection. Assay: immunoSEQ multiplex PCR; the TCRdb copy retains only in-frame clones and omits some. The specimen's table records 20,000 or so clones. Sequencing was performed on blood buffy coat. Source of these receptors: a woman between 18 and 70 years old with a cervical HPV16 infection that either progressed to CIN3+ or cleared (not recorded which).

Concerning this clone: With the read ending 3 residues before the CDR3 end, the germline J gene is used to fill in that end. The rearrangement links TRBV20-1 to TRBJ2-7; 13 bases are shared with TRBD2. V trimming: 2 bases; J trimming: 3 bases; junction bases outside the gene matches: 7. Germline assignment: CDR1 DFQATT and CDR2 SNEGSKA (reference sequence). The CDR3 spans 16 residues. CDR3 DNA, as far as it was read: TGCAGTGCTAGAACCGGGACTAGCGGGGCCAGCTACGAG. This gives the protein CSARTGTSGASYE. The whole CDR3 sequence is CSARTGTSGASYEQYF.

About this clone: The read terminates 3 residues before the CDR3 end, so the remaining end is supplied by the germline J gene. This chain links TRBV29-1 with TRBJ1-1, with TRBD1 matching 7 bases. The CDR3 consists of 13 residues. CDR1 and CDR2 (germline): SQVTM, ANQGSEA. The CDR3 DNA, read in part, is TGCAGCGTTGAAGGGACAGGTCCAACCGCG. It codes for CSVEGTGPTA. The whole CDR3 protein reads CSVEGTGPTAAFF.

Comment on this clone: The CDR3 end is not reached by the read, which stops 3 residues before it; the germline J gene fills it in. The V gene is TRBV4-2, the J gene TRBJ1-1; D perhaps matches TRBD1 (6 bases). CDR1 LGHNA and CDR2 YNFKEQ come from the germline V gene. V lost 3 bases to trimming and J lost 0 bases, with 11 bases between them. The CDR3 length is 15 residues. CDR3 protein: CASSQAQGLNTEAFF. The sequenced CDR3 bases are TGTGCCAGCAGCCAGGCACAGGGTTTGAACACTGAA.

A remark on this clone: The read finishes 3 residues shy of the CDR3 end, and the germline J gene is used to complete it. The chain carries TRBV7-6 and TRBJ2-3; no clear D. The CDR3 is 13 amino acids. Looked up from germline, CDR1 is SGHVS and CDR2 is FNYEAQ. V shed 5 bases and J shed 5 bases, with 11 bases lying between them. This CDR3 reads CASSPRSGDTQYF. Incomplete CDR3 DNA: TGTGCCAGCAGCCCCCGGTCTGGAGATACG. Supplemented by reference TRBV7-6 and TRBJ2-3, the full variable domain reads GAGVSQSPRYKVTKRGQDVALRCDPISGHVSLYWYRQALGQGPEFLTYFNYEAQQDKSGLPNDRFSAERPEGSISTLTIQRTEQRDSAMYRCASSPRSGDTQYFGPGTRLTVL.

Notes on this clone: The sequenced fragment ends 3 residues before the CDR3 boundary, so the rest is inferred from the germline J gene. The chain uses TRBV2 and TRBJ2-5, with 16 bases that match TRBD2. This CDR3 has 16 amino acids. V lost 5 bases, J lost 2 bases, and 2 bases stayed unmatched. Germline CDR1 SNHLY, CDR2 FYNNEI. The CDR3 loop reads CASSSGLAGGQETQYF. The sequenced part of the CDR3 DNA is TGTGCCAGCAGTTCGGGACTAGCGGGAGGGCAAGAGACC.

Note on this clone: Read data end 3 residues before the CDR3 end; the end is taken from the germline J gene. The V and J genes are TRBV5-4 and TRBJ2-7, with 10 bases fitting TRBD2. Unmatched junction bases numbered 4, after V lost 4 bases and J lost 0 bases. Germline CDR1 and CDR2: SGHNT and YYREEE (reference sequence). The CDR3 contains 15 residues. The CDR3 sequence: CASSTRTSGSYEQYF. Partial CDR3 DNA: TGTGCCAGCAGCACAAGGACTAGCGGCTCCTACGAG.

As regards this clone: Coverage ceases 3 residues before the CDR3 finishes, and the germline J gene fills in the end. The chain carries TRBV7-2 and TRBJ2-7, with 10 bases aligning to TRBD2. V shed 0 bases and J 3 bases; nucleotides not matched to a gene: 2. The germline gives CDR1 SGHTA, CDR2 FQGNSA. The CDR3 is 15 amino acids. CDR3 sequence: CASSLARTSGYEQYF. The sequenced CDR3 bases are TGTGCCAGCAGCTTAGCGCGGACTAGCGGCTACGAG.

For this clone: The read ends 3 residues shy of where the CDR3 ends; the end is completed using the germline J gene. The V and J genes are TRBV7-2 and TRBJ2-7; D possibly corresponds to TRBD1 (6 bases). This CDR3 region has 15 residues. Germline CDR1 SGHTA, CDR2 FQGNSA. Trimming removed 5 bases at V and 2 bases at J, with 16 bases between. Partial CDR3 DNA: TGTGCCAGCAGCCTACGGAGCAGGGGTACCTACGAG. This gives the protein CASSLRSRGTYE. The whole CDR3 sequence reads CASSLRSRGTYEQYF.

The part of the CDR3 DNA that was read is TGCAGCGTGGTAGGGTCCGCCACAGATACG. This translates into CSVVGSATDT. The CDR3, in full, reads CSVVGSATDTQYF. V is TRBV29-1 and J is TRBJ2-3; no definite D call. Coverage ceases 3 residues before the CDR3 finishes, and the germline J gene fills in the end. This CDR3 is 13 amino acids long. In germline, CDR1 is SQVTM, CDR2 ANQGSEA. Trimming removed 6 bases from V and 2 bases from J, with 12 bases in between.

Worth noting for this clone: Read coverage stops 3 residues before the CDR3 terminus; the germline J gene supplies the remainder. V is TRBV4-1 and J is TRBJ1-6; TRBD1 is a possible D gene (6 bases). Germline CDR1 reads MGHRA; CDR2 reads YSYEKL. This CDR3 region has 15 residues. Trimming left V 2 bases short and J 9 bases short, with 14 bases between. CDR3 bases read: TGCGCCAGCAGCCAAACTGATCGCAGGGGTTCACCC. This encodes CASSQTDRRGSP. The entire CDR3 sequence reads CASSQTDRRGSPLHF.

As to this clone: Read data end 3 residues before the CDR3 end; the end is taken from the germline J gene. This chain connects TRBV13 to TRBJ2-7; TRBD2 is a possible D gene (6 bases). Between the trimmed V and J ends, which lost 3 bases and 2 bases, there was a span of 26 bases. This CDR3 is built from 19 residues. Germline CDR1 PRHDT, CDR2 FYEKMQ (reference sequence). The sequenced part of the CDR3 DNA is TGTGCCAGCAGCTTTGGAGACCGGCCGGGGGAAAATCGGGCCTACGAG. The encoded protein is CASSFGDRPGENRAYE. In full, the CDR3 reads CASSFGDRPGENRAYEQYF.

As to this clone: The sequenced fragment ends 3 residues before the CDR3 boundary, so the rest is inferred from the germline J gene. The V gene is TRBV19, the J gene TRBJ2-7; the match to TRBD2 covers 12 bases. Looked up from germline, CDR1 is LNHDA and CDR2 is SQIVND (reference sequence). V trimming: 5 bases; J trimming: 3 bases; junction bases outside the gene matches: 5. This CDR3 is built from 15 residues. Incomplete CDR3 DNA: TGTGCCAGTAGTGTGACTAGCGGGAGACTCTACGAG. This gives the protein CASSVTSGRLYE. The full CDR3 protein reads CASSVTSGRLYEQYF.

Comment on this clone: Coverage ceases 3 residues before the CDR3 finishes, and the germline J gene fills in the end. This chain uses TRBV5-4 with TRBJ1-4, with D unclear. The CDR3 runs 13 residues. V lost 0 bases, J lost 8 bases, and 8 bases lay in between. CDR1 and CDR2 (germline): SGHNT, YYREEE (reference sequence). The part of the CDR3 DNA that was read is TGTGCCAGCAGCTTGGCGGCGGAGGAAAAA. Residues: CASSLAAEEK. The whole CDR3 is CASSLAAEEKLFF.

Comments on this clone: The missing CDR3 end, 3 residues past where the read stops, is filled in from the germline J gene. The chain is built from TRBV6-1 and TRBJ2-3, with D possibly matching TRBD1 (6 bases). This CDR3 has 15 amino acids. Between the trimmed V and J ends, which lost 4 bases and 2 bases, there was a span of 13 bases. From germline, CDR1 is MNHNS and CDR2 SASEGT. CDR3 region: CASSALQGNTDTQYF. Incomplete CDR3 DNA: TGTGCCAGCAGTGCATTACAGGGTAACACAGATACG.

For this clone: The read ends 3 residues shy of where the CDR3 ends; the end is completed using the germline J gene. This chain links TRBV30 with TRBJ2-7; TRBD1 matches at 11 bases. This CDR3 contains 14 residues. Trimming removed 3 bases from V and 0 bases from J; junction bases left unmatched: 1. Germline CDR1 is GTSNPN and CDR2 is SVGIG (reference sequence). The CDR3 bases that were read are TGTGCCTGGAGGGACAGGGGGCGCTCCTACGAG. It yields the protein CAWRDRGRSYE. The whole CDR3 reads CAWRDRGRSYEQYF.

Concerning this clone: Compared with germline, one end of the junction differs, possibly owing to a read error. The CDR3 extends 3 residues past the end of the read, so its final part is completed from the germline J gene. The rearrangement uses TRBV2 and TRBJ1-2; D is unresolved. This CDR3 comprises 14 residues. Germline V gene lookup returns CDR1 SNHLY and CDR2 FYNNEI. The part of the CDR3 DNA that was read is TGTGCCATCAGTTATCTGGGCACGGACTATGGC. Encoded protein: CAISYLGTDYG. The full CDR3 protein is CAISYLGTDYGYTF.

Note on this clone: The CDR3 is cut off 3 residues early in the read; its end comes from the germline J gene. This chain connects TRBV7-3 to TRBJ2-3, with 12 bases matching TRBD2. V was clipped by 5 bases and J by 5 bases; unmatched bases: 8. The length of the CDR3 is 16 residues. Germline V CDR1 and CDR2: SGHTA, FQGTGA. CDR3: CASSQSSGRAIDTQYF. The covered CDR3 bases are TGTGCCAGCAGCCAATCTAGCGGGAGGGCCATAGATACG.

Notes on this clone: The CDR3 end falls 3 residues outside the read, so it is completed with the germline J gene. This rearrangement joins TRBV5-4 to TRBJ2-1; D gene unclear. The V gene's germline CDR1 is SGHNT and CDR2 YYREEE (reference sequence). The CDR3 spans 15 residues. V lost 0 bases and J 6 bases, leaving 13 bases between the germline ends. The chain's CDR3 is CASSLVGSPVNEQFF. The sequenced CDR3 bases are TGTGCCAGCAGCTTGGTCGGTAGCCCAGTCAATGAG.

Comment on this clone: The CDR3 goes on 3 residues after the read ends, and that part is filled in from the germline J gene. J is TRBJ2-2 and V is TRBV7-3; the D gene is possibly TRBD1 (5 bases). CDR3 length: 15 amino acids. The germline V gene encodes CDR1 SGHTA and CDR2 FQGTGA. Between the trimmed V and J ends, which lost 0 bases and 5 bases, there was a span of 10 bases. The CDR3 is CASSLTGATTGELFF. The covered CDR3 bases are TGTGCCAGCAGCTTAACTGGGGCGACTACCGGGGAG.

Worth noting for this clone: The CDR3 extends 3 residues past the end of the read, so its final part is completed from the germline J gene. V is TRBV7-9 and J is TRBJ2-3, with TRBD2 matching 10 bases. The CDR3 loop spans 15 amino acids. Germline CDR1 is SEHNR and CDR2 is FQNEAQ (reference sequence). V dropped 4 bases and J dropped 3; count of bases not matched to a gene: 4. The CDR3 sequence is CASSSSGSVTDTQYF. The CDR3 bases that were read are TGTGCCAGCAGCTCTAGCGGGAGTGTGACAGATACG.